The clone carrying this T cell receptor beta chain was counted ten times or more. The sample is drawn from a study of regulatory T cells in long-lasting Graves disease. The CDR3 has 16 amino acids. The V end lost 2 bases, the J end lost 1 base, and 13 bases lay between the germline ends. From germline, CDR1 is WNHNN and CDR2 SYGVQD (reference sequence). Time point given: newly diagnosed GD, antithyroid drugs for less than 3 months. Preparation of the TCR library used RNA extracted from PBMCs. Researchers made TCR beta libraries by using iRepertoire HTBI primers and running Arm-PCR on CDR3 regions. TCRdb re-called the multiplex PCR reads through MiXCR, storing one row per CDR3 protein. This sample carries around 450,000 distinct CDR3 sequences, about a sixth of them seen once, and the ten largest clones take over 9%. The same sample was also used in a study of T cells in Graves' hyperthyroidism and ophthalmopathy.

Sequences were derived from peripheral blood mononuclear cells (PBMCs), sampled at new diagnosis, from a patient treated with antithyroid drugs. This clonotype was sampled from a middle-aged man with Graves disease. The chain couples TRBV10-1 to TRBJ2-3; D is unclear. This chain's CDR3 is CASSETAPTGTDTQYF. CDR3 in DNA: TGCGCCAGCAGTGAGACGGCTCCGACGGGCACAGATACGCAGTATTTT.